The 5 T cell receptor beta chains below come from one sample, sequenced in a study of OX40 agonist ivuxolimab in advanced cancers. The library was produced with the immunoSEQ multiplex PCR assay. Imported from immuneACCESS, the table was reduced by TCRdb to in-frame sequences with V and J called. These copies leave out some clones; in studies compared against another copy, an unresolved V gene accounts for under half, and the cause of the remainder is not known. This sample is represented by approximately 52,000 clones; approximately 83% of them were singletons. The biggest ten clones account for more than 9.5% of the sample. Specimen: CD4+ or CD8+ T cells sorted from blood, collected in a trial of the OX40 agonist ivuxolimab. These receptor sequences come from an adult with an advanced solid tumor such as melanoma, head and neck, liver or kidney cancer.

V and J are TRBV28 and TRBJ2-5; 7 bases line up with TRBD2. Germline-derived CDR1 and CDR2 are MDHEN and SYDVKM. After removal of 7 bases from V and 5 bases from J, the junction contained 10 bases not matched to a gene. The length of the CDR3 is 14 residues. The CDR3 DNA follows: TGTGCCAGCACCCCCTCGGACGGGAGGGAGACCCAGTACTTC. It is translated as CASTPSDGRETQYF.

This clone was observed a handful of times. Other DNA sequences in the same sample also yield this CDR3. The chain employs TRBV7-9 and TRBJ2-3, with 7 bases lining up with TRBD2. Germline trimming cut 5 bases from V and 4 bases from J; bases unmatched to any gene: 9. CDR3 length equals 15 residues. Germline V gene lookup returns CDR1 SEHNR and CDR2 FQNEAQ (reference sequence). The CDR3 here is CASSPTSGGADTQYF. CDR3 in DNA: TGTGCCAGCAGCCCTACTAGTGGGGGGGCAGATACGCAGTATTTT.

The CDR3 region is CASSPRDKLYEQYF. The CDR3 DNA sequence: TGTGCCAGCAGTCCCCGGGACAAGCTTTATGAGCAGTACTTC. The chain couples TRBV27 to TRBJ2-7, with a tentative D call TRBD1 (6 bases). Trimming cost V 5 bases and J 7 bases, with 18 bases left between them. Germline CDR1 reads MNHEY; CDR2 reads SMNVEV (reference sequence). This CDR3 spans 14 amino acids.

This clone was counted between two and nine times. The chain employs TRBV29-1 and TRBJ1-1; TRBD1 matches 7 bases. The CDR3 has 12 amino acids. CDR1 is SQVTM and CDR2 is ANQGSEA in the germline V gene. V lost 5 bases, J lost 3 bases, and 3 bases stayed unmatched. The CDR3 reads CSVLQGDTEAFF. CDR3 nucleotide sequence: TGCAGCGTTTTGCAGGGGGACACTGAAGCTTTCTTT.

This clone was found a few times. This chain connects TRBV11-2 to TRBJ1-1; D is unresolved. V was pared by 0 bases and J by 10 bases, with 9 bases between. The CDR3 length is 12 residues. Germline values: CDR1 SGHAT, CDR2 FQNNGV. The CDR3 coding sequence is TGTGCCAGCAGCTTAGAAGGCAGAACAGCTTTCTTT. Translated, it gives CASSLEGRTAFF.